This is a list of T cell receptor beta chains from one sample in a study of long-term antiretroviral therapy in people with HIV. Assay: immunoSEQ multiplex PCR; the TCRdb copy retains only in-frame clones and omits some. The profile shows tens of thousands of clones, roughly 85% of them singletons. Sequences were derived from unsorted PBMCs, sampled 3.1 years after starting antiretroviral therapy. Receptor source: a woman between 50 and 59 years old with HIV. The CDR3 runs from the conserved cysteine through the conserved F or W. A D gene is named only where the DNA matches it firmly. Expanded clones get a size class; other rows say once, few or many, or leave the size out.

>TRBV7-9|.|once|TRBJ2-2
CASSERTNTGELFF
TGTGCCAGCAGCGAAAGAACGAACACCGGGGAGCTGTTTTTT
>TRBV4-3|TRBD1|.|TRBJ2-7
CASSQDSGQGYEQYF
TGCGCCAGCAGCCAAGATAGTGGACAGGGTTACGAGCAGTACTTC
>TRBV5-4|.|.|TRBJ2-2
CASSSDRPNTGELFF
TGTGCCAGCAGCTCCGACAGACCGAACACCGGGGAGCTGTTTTTT
>TRBV6-5|.|.|TRBJ1-4
CASSYLKGGKLFF
TGTGCCAGCAGTTACCTTAAAGGGGGAAAACTGTTTTTT
>TRBV27|.|once|TRBJ1-6
CASSSKQLNSPLHF
TGTGCCAGCAGTTCAAAGCAACTCAATTCACCCCTCCACTTT
>TRBV5-6|.|once|TRBJ1-3
CASSSTGPGNTIYF
TGTGCCAGCAGCTCAACAGGACCTGGAAACACCATATATTTT
>TRBV5-4|.|.|TRBJ1-2
CASSSPVFYGYTF
TGTGCCAGCAGTTCGCCCGTGTTCTATGGCTACACCTTC
>TRBV11-3|.|.|TRBJ2-1
CASSLDGAGDNEQFF
TGTGCCAGCAGCTTAGACGGGGCCGGGGACAATGAGCAGTTCTTC
>TRBV4-2|TRBD2|.|TRBJ2-3
CASSQVSGGTDTQYF
TGTGCCAGCAGCCAAGTAAGCGGGGGGACAGATACGCAGTATTTT
>TRBV7-9|TRBD1|.|TRBJ1-1
CASSLLVGQGIVRTEAFF
TGTGCCAGCAGCTTATTAGTGGGACAGGGAATCGTGAGGACTGAAGCTTTCTTT
>TRBV11-3|.|.|TRBJ2-3
CASSLLGDTQYF
TGTGCCAGCAGCTTACTCGGTGATACGCAGTATTTT
>TRBV11-1|.|.|TRBJ1-1
CASSFQGMEAEAFF
TGTGCCAGCAGCTTTCAGGGGATGGAGGCTGAAGCTTTCTTT
>TRBV4-1|TRBD1|.|TRBJ1-6
CASSQEPQGDSYNSPLHF
TGCGCCAGCAGCCAAGAGCCCCAGGGGGACTCCTATAATTCACCCCTCCACTTT
>TRBV7-2|TRBD1|.|TRBJ1-4
CASSLDRGREKLFF
TGTGCCAGCAGCTTAGACAGGGGGCGGGAAAAACTGTTTTTT
>TRBV25-1|.|.|TRBJ1-4
CASSDPWQGTTNEKLFF
TGTGCCAGCAGTGATCCATGGCAGGGGACAACTAATGAAAAACTGTTTTTT
>TRBV5-1|.|once|TRBJ1-6
CASSLGRSYNSPLHF
TGCGCCAGCAGCTTGGGCAGATCCTATAATTCACCCCTCCACTTT
>TRBV4-3|.|.|TRBJ2-3
CASSQAVASTDTQYF
TGCGCCAGCAGCCAAGCAGTTGCATCCACAGATACGCAGTATTTT
>TRBV29-1|.|.|TRBJ1-2
CSVDDPVSNYGYTF
TGCAGCGTTGACGATCCAGTTAGTAACTATGGCTACACCTTC
>TRBV2|.|.|TRBJ2-2
CASSVLWAGELFF
TGTGCCAGCAGTGTCCTGTGGGCCGGGGAGCTGTTTTTT
>TRBV29-1|TRBD1|.|TRBJ1-2
CSGGDRGYGYTF
TGCAGCGGGGGGGACAGGGGCTATGGCTACACCTTC
>TRBV5-1|TRBD1|once|TRBJ2-7
CASSFGQGLFYEQYF
TGCGCCAGCAGCTTTGGACAGGGACTTTTCTACGAGCAGTACTTC
>TRBV9|TRBD2|.|TRBJ2-3
CASSVVFGGITDTQYF
TGTGCCAGCAGCGTAGTCTTCGGGGGGATCACAGATACGCAGTATTTT
>TRBV9|TRBD2|.|TRBJ2-7
CASSVAAGGSYEQYF
TGTGCCAGCAGCGTAGCGGCGGGGGGCTCCTACGAGCAGTACTTC
>TRBV2|.|.|TRBJ1-5
CASSDNQPQHF
TGTGCCAGCAGCGATAATCAGCCCCAGCATTTT
>TRBV12-5|TRBD1|once|TRBJ1-1
CASGLGQGGTEAFF
TGTGCTAGTGGTTTGGGACAGGGGGGGACTGAAGCTTTCTTT